The sample holds many counts of the clone carrying this T cell receptor (beta chain). Its target is unknown. This sample is part of a study of response to subunit inactivated influenza vaccine. The study's findings and limits: There was a suggestion from the authors that each seasonal influenza vaccination recruits few new T cells.

TCRdb reprocessed the RT-PCR reads via MiXCR and lists one record per CDR3 protein. The table records hundreds of thousands of distinct CDR3 sequences, 12% of them present only once. V gave up 1 base and J gave up 2 bases, with 12 bases separating them. Germline CDR1 and CDR2: DFQATT and SNEGSKA (reference sequence). CDR3 size: 15 residues. The receptor was derived from a man between 50 and 59 years old who received an inactivated influenza vaccine. The sample was PBMCs from blood, taken on the day of vaccination. The chain has TRBV20-1 and TRBJ2-1, with a weak D call TRBD1 (5 bases). In nucleotides, the CDR3 is TGCAGTGCTAGAGTCCACAGGAGAGCCTACAATGAGCAGTTCTTC. As protein: CSARVHRRAYNEQFF.